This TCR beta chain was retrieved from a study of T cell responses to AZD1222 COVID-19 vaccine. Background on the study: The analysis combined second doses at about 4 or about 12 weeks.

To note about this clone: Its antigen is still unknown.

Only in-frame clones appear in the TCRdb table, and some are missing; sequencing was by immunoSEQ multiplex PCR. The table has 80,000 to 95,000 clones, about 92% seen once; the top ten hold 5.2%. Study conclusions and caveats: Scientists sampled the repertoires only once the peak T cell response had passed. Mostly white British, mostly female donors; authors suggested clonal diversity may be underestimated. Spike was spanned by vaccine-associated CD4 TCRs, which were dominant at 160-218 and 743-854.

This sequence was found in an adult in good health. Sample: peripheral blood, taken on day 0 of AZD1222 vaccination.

The CDR3 spells CASSLGGMWTEAFF. In DNA form, the CDR3 reads TGTGCCAGCAGCTTAGGCGGGATGTGGACTGAAGCTTTCTTT. V usage is TRBV11-2 and J usage is TRBJ1-1, with no clear D. The CDR3 has 14 residues. CDR1 and CDR2 from the germline V gene are SGHAT and FQNNGV. V lost 1 base to trimming and J lost 5 bases, with 11 bases between them. The full variable domain, in which reference TRBV11-2 and TRBJ1-1 provide the parts outside the CDR3, is EAGVAQSPRYKIIEKRQSVAFWCNPISGHATLYWYQQILGQGPKLLIQFQNNGVVDDSQLPKDRFSAERLKGVDSTLKIQPAKLEDSAVYLCASSLGGMWTEAFFGQGTRLTVV.